Given below is one T cell receptor beta chain in context. The clone's antigen remains unknown. Base qualities were left out, and no much larger clone turns up one base away. Trimming removed 3 bases from V and 7 bases from J, leaving 18 bases between the germline ends. The germline V gene encodes CDR1 SNHLY and CDR2 FYNNEI. The CDR3, from cysteine to phenylalanine, totals 16 residues. The entry retains the CDR3 DNA only, 48 bases that are in frame from base 1. TCRbeta CDR3 regions were amplified from genomic DNA using the immunoSEQ Assay, a bias-controlled multiplex PCR. The source study handled its data this way. Nucleated cell counts per sample were estimated from amplification of reference gene primers within the assay. To quantify the absolute abundance of each unique TCRbeta CDR3 rearrangement, sequence reads were collapsed and filtered. For each sample, productive Simpson clonality was calculated by taking the square root of Simpson's diversity index across productive rearrangements. TCRdb provides this immuneACCESS table in a form limited to in-frame rearrangements. Some clones are lacking; in checked studies, under half of them reflect an unresolved V gene, and why the rest are absent is not known. Clonal size and the V and J genes are those of that table, whereas D and trimming came from the DNA. The sample records tens of thousands of clones, around 80% of which are singletons. The top ten hold around 8.2% of the sample.

The sample comes from a study of blood T cell repertoires in COVID-19 (dated by TCRdb to between 2020 and 2021). Background for the entire study: Samples from collaborators originated in the United States, Italy and Spain and spanned both the acute and convalescent phases of COVID-19. Nearly every sample came with metadata listing a de-identified subject ID, COVID-19 status, age in years and sex. The prospective study material was composed of cDNA or gDNA derived from T cells, B-cell-depleted T cells, or PBMCs. A freely available public database, intended as a resource for researchers studying the immune response to SARS-CoV-2, is where the repertoires were released. Where available, HLA class I and class II types were obtained from metadata supplied by the sample provider rather than from assay-based typing. The dataset comprised deeply sampled blood TCRbeta repertoires from subjects exposed to, actively infected with, or recovered from COVID-19. Samples came from the ongoing ImmuneRACE study (first 160 participants) plus 1,254 subjects from 6 global collaborators.

Whole blood was collected in K2EDTA tubes by collaborating institutions according to the institutions' own protocols. Collaborator samples were shipped for TCRbeta analysis as frozen whole blood, isolated PBMCs, or DNA extracted from either sample type. What the authors observed across the whole study: The quantity of clinical and demographic metadata differed by source and by participant and was supplied without curation.

The source material was peripheral blood. The chain was built from TRBV2 and TRBJ1-4; the D gene is unclear. This receptor was taken from a woman older than 75 with acute or convalescent COVID-19. The CDR3 protein: CASSDPRRARSEKLFF. The sequenced DNA is TGTGCCAGCAGTGACCCGAGGAGGGCGCGGAGTGAAAAACTGTTTTTT.